This TCR beta chain comes out of a study of blood T cell repertoires in COVID-19. Study as a whole: T cells, B-cell-depleted T cells, or PBMCs provided the cDNA or gDNA that served as material.

The repertoire was sequenced with immunoSEQ multiplex PCR; TCRdb's copy has only in-frame clones and lacks some. The profile shows roughly 250,000 clones, 82% of them singletons. This CDR3 is built from 16 residues. The V gene lost 4 bases and the J gene lost 6 bases, with 20 bases spanning the gap. Per germline, CDR1 SGDLS and CDR2 YYNGEE. V is TRBV9 and J is TRBJ1-5; tentatively, D is TRBD1 (5 bases). This TCR came from a woman in her sixties or seventies with acute or convalescent COVID-19. Sequencing input: peripheral blood. CDR3 sequence reads: CASSKGVGQGSQPQHF. In DNA, the CDR3 is TGTGCCAGCAGCAAAGGGGTAGGGCAGGGAAGTCAGCCCCAGCATTTT.